The text below deals with one TCR beta chain. The data were taken from a study of blood T cell repertoires in COVID-19. The CDR3 is 15 residues long. The germline CDR1 and CDR2 sequences are SGHVS and FQNEAQ. V lost 2 bases to trimming and J lost 1 base, with 12 bases between them. Profiling relied on immunoSEQ multiplex PCR, and the TCRdb table lists in-frame clones only, not all of them. The sample records about 300,000 clones, 86% being singletons. Sequenced sample: PBMCs or T cells enriched from blood (not recorded which). The chain links TRBV7-8 to TRBJ2-7, with D hard to call. The TCR sequence derives from a woman aged 18-29 years who had recovered from COVID-19. The DNA of the CDR3 is TGTGCCAGCAGCTTATATCAGGAAGGATCCTACGAGCAGTACTTC. This translates into CASSLYQEGSYEQYF.